Shown below are 30 T cell receptor beta chains from a single sample sequenced in a study of cytomegalovirus exposure and HLA in healthy donors. PCR was performed using 60 Vbeta and 13 Jbeta primers. The method was immunoSEQ multiplex PCR; TCRdb's version includes in-frame clones alone and lacks a portion of them. This sample has around 160,000 clones; around 78% occur once, and the top ten carry 2.5% to 3.5%. Sequencing input: PBMCs. All receptors derive from a man aged 40-50 years in good health and CMV-seropositive.

This clone appeared once. The V and J genes are TRBV6-1 and TRBJ1-1; TRBD1 aligns across 9 bases. The V gene's germline CDR1 is MNHNS and CDR2 SASEGT. J gave up 1 base and V 3 bases, and 6 bases lay outside the gene matches. CDR3 length: 16 residues. CDR3 sequence reads: CASSDPRQGGNTEAFF. CDR3 nucleotides: TGTGCCAGCAGTGACCCTCGACAGGGGGGGAACACTGAAGCTTTCTTT.

The chain carries TRBV7-3 and TRBJ2-3; 8 bases align to TRBD2. Germline assignment: CDR1 SGHTA and CDR2 FQGTGA. The CDR3 is made up of 13 amino acids. The trim removed 6 bases at V and 4 bases at J, leaving 3 bases unmatched. For the CDR3, the DNA is TGTGCCAGCAGTAGCGGGATGGCAGATACGCAGTATTTT. Its protein is CASSSGMADTQYF.

This sequence joins TRBV7-8 and TRBJ2-7, with TRBD1 identical over 7 bases. Losses at the gene ends were 1 base for V and 6 bases for J; bases not matched to a gene: 15. In germline, CDR1 is SGHVS, CDR2 FQNEAQ. The CDR3 is 17 residues long. The CDR3 loop is CASSLGQGGFGFGEQYF. As DNA, the CDR3 is TGTGCCAGCAGCTTAGGACAGGGTGGGTTTGGATTCGGCGAGCAGTACTTC.

This clone was recorded a few times. The chain uses TRBV7-6 and TRBJ2-5, with TRBD2 matching 7 bases. CDR3 length: 14 amino acids. V lost 1 base, J lost 4 bases, and 3 bases stayed unmatched. Germline CDR1 SGHVS, CDR2 FNYEAQ. The CDR3 DNA is TGTGCCAGCAGCTTAGGCGGGAGTCGAGAGACCCAGTACTTC. It specifies CASSLGGSRETQYF.

This chain links TRBV6-1 with TRBJ1-5, with 7 nucleotides matching TRBD1. Per germline, CDR1 MNHNS and CDR2 SASEGT. The CDR3 consists of 14 residues. J was trimmed by 9 bases and V by 1 base; bases with no gene match: 6. The CDR3 bases are TGTGCCAGCAGTGAAGGACAGGGAGGTAGGCCCCAGCATTTT. The encoded protein is CASSEGQGGRPQHF.

The chain couples TRBV6-5 to TRBJ2-7; D possibly corresponds to TRBD1 (5 bases). This CDR3 has 14 residues. Trimming cost V 0 bases and J 6 bases, with 12 bases left between them. CDR1 is MNHEY, CDR2 SVGAGI, per germline. The CDR3 spells CASSYSSRAREQYF. CDR3 DNA: TGTGCCAGCAGTTACTCATCCAGGGCTCGCGAGCAGTACTTC.

Remarks on this clone: The identical CDR3 is also encoded by other nucleotide sequences in the sample. This rearrangement joins TRBV18 to TRBJ2-7; tentative D call: TRBD1 (6 bases). The CDR3 sequence is 13 residues long. Between the trimmed V and J ends, which lost 2 bases and 4 bases, there was a span of 9 bases. Per the germline V gene, CDR1 is KGHSH and CDR2 is LQKENI. DNA of the CDR3: TGTGCCAGCTCACCAGACAGGAAGTACGAGCAGTACTTC. Translated: CASSPDRKYEQYF.

In this sample, this clone turned up a few times. V gene TRBV6-4 combines with J gene TRBJ1-5, with D possibly matching TRBD1 (6 bases). Germline V gene sequence: CDR1 MRHNA, CDR2 SNTAGT. Trimming took off 3 bases at V and 2 bases at J, with 11 bases between the two ends. There are 15 residues in the CDR3. CDR3 in DNA: TGTGCCAGCAGTGAAGCGCCAGGGGGCAATCAGCCCCAGCATTTT. It is translated as CASSEAPGGNQPQHF.

This chain links TRBV27 with TRBJ2-7; 7 nucleotides align to TRBD1. The V gene's germline CDR1 is MNHEY and CDR2 SMNVEV (reference sequence). CDR3 length: 15 residues. The V and J ends lost 6 bases and 1 base, in that order; junction bases with no gene match: 9. CDR3: CASRAPGQVSYEQYF. CDR3 sequence (DNA): TGTGCCAGCAGGGCACCAGGACAGGTATCCTACGAGCAGTACTTC.

Comments on this clone: Its ends do not fully match the called genes, so a read error is possible. V usage is TRBV7-9 and J usage is TRBJ2-1; maybe TRBD2 (6 bases). Per the germline V gene, CDR1 is SEHNR and CDR2 is FQNEAQ (reference sequence). This CDR3 contains 14 residues. The CDR3 nucleotides are TGTTCCAGCAGCCCTGGCGCGGGAAGGGTTGAGCAGTTCTTC. Its protein is CSSSPGAGRVEQFF.

This clone came up a few times. The chain couples TRBV2 to TRBJ2-3; D unresolved. The CDR3 is 16 amino acids. V shed 7 bases and J shed 4 bases, with 21 bases lying between them. The germline V gene encodes CDR1 SNHLY and CDR2 FYNNEI. The CDR3 sequence: CASTRGTSLDADTQYF. The CDR3 coding sequence is TGTGCCAGCACCCGAGGAACTTCTCTAGACGCAGATACGCAGTATTTT.

The CDR3 is CASSAPPEDRRQYF. The CDR3 coding sequence is TGTGCCAGCAGCGCCCCCCCTGAGGATCGAAGGCAGTACTTC. The genes are TRBV9 and TRBJ2-7, with no clear D. Germline V gives CDR1 SGDLS, CDR2 YYNGEE. Trimming pared 3 bases from V and 9 bases from J, leaving 19 bases between. The CDR3 spans 14 residues. The full variable domain, its missing parts supplied by reference TRBV9 and TRBJ2-7, is DSGVTQTPKHLITATGQRVTLRCSPRSGDLSVYWYQQSLDQGLQFLIQYYNGEERAKGNILERFSAQQFPDLHSELNLSSLELGDSALYFCASSAPPEDRRQYFGPGTRLTVT.

The gene calls are TRBV2 and TRBJ2-7; D is possibly TRBD1 (6 bases). This CDR3 is built from 14 residues. Looked up from germline, CDR1 is SNHLY and CDR2 is FYNNEI. Trimming pared 8 bases from V and 2 bases from J, leaving 16 bases between. CDR3 in DNA: TGTGCCAGCTCCCCCGGGACATTTACCTACGAGCAGTACTTC. Translation gives CASSPGTFTYEQYF.

This sequence joins TRBV4-2 and TRBJ1-4; D possibly corresponds to TRBD1 (5 bases). Trimming took off 1 base at V and 7 bases at J, with 13 bases between the two ends. The CDR3 loop spans 15 amino acids. CDR1 and CDR2 from the germline V gene are LGHNA and YNFKEQ. CDR3 nucleotides: TGTGCCAGCAGCCAAGCCCAGGGTGAATTTGAAAAACTGTTTTTT. The encoded protein is CASSQAQGEFEKLFF.

Only one count was recorded for this clone. This rearrangement joins TRBV18 to TRBJ1-5; tentative D call: TRBD1 (6 bases). CDR1 is KGHSH, CDR2 LQKENI, per germline. This CDR3 is built from 15 residues. Trimming removed 3 bases from V and 3 bases from J, with 12 bases in between. Here the CDR3 reads CASSPGDTINQPQHF. The CDR3 DNA is TGTGCCAGCTCACCCGGGGACACCATCAATCAGCCCCAGCATTTT.

V and J are TRBV5-4 and TRBJ2-2; possible D gene TRBD2, 6 bases. Trimming took 2 bases from V and 7 from J, leaving 9 bases between them. The germline CDR1 and CDR2 sequences are SGHNT and YYREEE (reference sequence). This CDR3 is 13 amino acids long. CDR3 DNA: TGTGCCAGCAGCTTAAGGGAGGTCGGGGAGCTGTTTTTT. Its protein is CASSLREVGELFF. The whole variable domain, remainder taken from reference TRBV5-4 and TRBJ2-2, is ETGVTQSPTHLIKTRGQQVTLRCSSQSGHNTVSWYQQALGQGPQFIFQYYREEENGRGNFPPRFSGLQFPNYSSELNVNALELDDSALYLCASSLREVGELFFGEGSRLTVL.

The chain links TRBV25-1 to TRBJ1-4, with a weak D call TRBD1 (5 bases). The CDR3 contains 15 residues. The V gene's germline CDR1 is MGHDK and CDR2 SYGVNS. Trimming stripped 3 bases from V and 8 bases from J, with 16 bases between. In DNA, the CDR3 is TGTGCCAGCAGTGATGGGACGAAGGCGGGGGAAAAACTGTTTTTT. Its translation: CASSDGTKAGEKLFF.

This clone was detected only a few times. Other nucleotide sequences from this sample produce the same CDR3. The chain links TRBV5-1 to TRBJ2-5; 8 positions agree with TRBD2. The CDR3 contains 14 residues. Trimming took 1 base from V and 1 from J; bases not matched to a gene: 0. Germline lookup yields CDR1 SGHRS and CDR2 YFSETQ. CDR3: CASSLTSGQETQYF. The CDR3, as DNA: TGCGCCAGCAGCTTGACTAGCGGCCAAGAGACCCAGTACTTC.

V and J are TRBV30 and TRBJ2-3; TRBD2 aligns across 11 bases. The ends lost 4 bases at V and 4 bases at J; junction bases unmatched: 4. In germline, CDR1 is GTSNPN, CDR2 SVGIG (reference sequence). The CDR3 has 14 residues. CDR3 sequence: CAWMSSGRADTQYF. DNA for the CDR3: TGTGCCTGGATGAGTAGCGGGAGGGCAGATACGCAGTATTTT.

Turning to this clone: An end of the junction does not agree with germline; a read error may underlie this. The chain employs TRBV7-9 and TRBJ1-5; D remains unclear. This CDR3 has 15 amino acids. CDR1 SEHNR and CDR2 FQNEAQ come from the germline V gene (reference sequence). The DNA for the CDR3 is TGTTCCAGCAGCTTGGGTTCACGGGGCAATCAGCCCCAGCATTTT. It codes for CSSSLGSRGNQPQHF. The entire variable domain, with the rest obtained from reference TRBV7-9 and TRBJ1-5, is as follows: DTGVSQNPRHKITKRGQNVTFRCDPISEHNRLYWYRQTLGQGPEFLTYFQNEAQLEKSRLLSDRFSAERPKGSFSTLEIQRTEQGDSAMYLCSSSLGSRGNQPQHFGDGTRLSIL.

V usage is TRBV25-1 and J usage is TRBJ2-7, with 7 bases identical to TRBD2. Germline V gene data show CDR1 as MGHDK and CDR2 as SYGVNS. The CDR3 is made up of 14 amino acids. With 8 bases clipped from V and 7 bases from J, the junction kept 14 bases outside the gene matches. The CDR3 nucleotides are TGTGCCAGCGCCAGGCAGGCGGGAGCAAAAGAGCAGTACTTC. Amino acid sequence: CASARQAGAKEQYF.

V and J are TRBV19 and TRBJ2-2, with D possibly matching TRBD2 (5 bases). The V and J ends lost 1 base and 4 bases respectively, with 7 bases between them. The CDR3 length is 14 residues. The germline CDR1 and CDR2 sequences are LNHDA and SQIVND (reference sequence). Here the CDR3 DNA reads TGTGCCAGTAGTATAGGAGGGAGCACCGGGGAGCTGTTTTTT. It codes for CASSIGGSTGELFF.

This clone was picked up one time. The rearrangement links TRBV10-3 to TRBJ1-5; 8 bases are a match to TRBD1. This CDR3 is built from 13 residues. The germline V gene has CDR1 ENHRY and CDR2 SYGVKD. Trimming at V came to 6 bases and at J to 5 bases, leaving 3 bases not matched to a gene. In DNA form, the CDR3 reads TGTGCCATCAGGGGACAGGCAGATCAGCCCCAGCATTTT. As protein: CAIRGQADQPQHF.

V and J are TRBV29-1 and TRBJ2-7; D perhaps matches TRBD2 (7 bases). V lost 2 bases and J 0 bases, leaving 17 bases between the germline ends. CDR3 length equals 16 residues. Per the germline V gene, CDR1 is SQVTM and CDR2 is ANQGSEA. The CDR3 region is CSVETGTWTSSYEQYF. CDR3 bases: TGCAGCGTTGAAACAGGGACCTGGACTAGCTCCTACGAGCAGTACTTC.

The V gene is TRBV5-1, the J gene TRBJ1-2; 8 nucleotides match TRBD1. The CDR3 consists of 15 residues. Losses at the gene ends were 0 bases for V and 7 bases for J; bases not matched to a gene: 8. In germline, CDR1 is SGHRS, CDR2 YFSETQ. The CDR3 is CASSLASGGVGGYTF. DNA for the CDR3: TGCGCCAGCAGCTTGGCCTCAGGGGGCGTAGGTGGCTACACCTTC.

This clone was counted only a few times. The chain joins TRBV9 to TRBJ1-2; D unclear. This CDR3 is built from 19 residues. The germline V gene has CDR1 SGDLS and CDR2 YYNGEE. Trimming shortened V by 3 bases and J by 7 bases, and 31 bases separated the two germline ends. The CDR3 region has the DNA TGTGCCAGCAGCGCAAAGCCGGGGAAACCGTTCTACCTTCCCCGTGGCTACACCTTC. This encodes CASSAKPGKPFYLPRGYTF. The full variable domain, its missing parts supplied by reference TRBV9 and TRBJ1-2, is DSGVTQTPKHLITATGQRVTLRCSPRSGDLSVYWYQQSLDQGLQFLIQYYNGEERAKGNILERFSAQQFPDLHSELNLSSLELGDSALYFCASSAKPGKPFYLPRGYTFGSGTRLTVV.

V and J are TRBV15 and TRBJ2-1, with TRBD2 identical over 11 bases. The V gene end was trimmed by 1 base and the J gene end by 3 bases; junction bases not matched to a gene: 11. The CDR3 has 19 amino acids. Germline loops: CDR1 LNHNV, CDR2 YYDKDF (reference sequence). The CDR3 protein is CATSRVTSGISSGYNEQFF. CDR3 coding DNA: TGTGCCACCAGCAGAGTGACTAGCGGGATATCATCGGGCTACAATGAGCAGTTCTTC.

Turning to this clone: One end of the junction fails to match germline, which may point to a read error. The chain carries TRBV7-9 and TRBJ1-1, with 7 bases matching TRBD1. In germline, CDR1 is SEHNR, CDR2 FQNEAQ (reference sequence). This CDR3 has 14 residues. CDR3 loop: CSSSPTGRITEAFF. The DNA of the CDR3 is TGTTCCAGCAGCCCGACAGGGAGGATCACTGAAGCTTTCTTT.

The chain carries TRBV5-5 and TRBJ1-3; D gene uncertain. Trimming cost V 0 bases and J 4 bases, with 11 bases left between them. The CDR3 loop spans 15 amino acids. CDR1 and CDR2 from the germline V gene are SGHKS and YYEKEE (reference sequence). CDR3 sequence: CASSLGQAWGNTIYF. The DNA for the CDR3 is TGTGCCAGCAGCTTGGGGCAGGCCTGGGGAAACACCATATATTTT.

The V call is TRBV4-3, the J call TRBJ2-2, with 8 bases matching TRBD1. J gave up 3 bases and V 1 base, and 4 bases lay outside the gene matches. CDR1 LGHNA and CDR2 YSLEER come from the germline V gene. The CDR3 runs 16 residues. In DNA form, the CDR3 reads TGCGCCAGCAGCCAAGTCAGGGGGCAAGACACCGGGGAGCTGTTTTTT. Its translation: CASSQVRGQDTGELFF.